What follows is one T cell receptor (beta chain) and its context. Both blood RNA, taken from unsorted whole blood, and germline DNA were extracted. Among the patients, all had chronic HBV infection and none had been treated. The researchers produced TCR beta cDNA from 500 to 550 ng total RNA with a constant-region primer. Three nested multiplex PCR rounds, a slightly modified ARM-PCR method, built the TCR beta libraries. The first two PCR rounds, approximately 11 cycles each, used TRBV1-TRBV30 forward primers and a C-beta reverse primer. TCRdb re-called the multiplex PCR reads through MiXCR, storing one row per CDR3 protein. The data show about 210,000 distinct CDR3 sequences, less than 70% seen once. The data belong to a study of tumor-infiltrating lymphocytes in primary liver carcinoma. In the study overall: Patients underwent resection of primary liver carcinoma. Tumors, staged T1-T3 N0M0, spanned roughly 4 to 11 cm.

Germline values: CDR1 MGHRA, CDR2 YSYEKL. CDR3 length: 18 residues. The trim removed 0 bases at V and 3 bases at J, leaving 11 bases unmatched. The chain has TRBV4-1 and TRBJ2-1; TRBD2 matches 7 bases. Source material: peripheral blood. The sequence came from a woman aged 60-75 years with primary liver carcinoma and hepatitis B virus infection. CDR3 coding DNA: TGCGCCAGCAGCCAAGAAGGAAGCGGGATCTACGTCTACAATGAGCAGTTCTTC. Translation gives CASSQEGSGIYVYNEQFF.